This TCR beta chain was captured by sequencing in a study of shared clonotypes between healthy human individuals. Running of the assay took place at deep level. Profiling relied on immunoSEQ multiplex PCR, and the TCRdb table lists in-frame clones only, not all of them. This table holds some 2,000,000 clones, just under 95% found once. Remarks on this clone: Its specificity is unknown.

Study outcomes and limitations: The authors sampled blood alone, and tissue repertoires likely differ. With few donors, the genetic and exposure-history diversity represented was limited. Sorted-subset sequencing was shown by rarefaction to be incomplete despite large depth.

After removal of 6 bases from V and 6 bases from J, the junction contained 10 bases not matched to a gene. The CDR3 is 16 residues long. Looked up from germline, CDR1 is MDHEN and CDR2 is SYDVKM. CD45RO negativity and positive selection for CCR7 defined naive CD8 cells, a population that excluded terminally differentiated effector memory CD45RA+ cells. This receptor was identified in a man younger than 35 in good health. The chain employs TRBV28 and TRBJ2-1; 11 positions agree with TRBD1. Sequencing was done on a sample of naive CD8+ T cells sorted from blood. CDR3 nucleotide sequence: TGTGCCAGCAGCAACTCCGGGACAGGGGGTGGCAATGAGCAGTTCTTC. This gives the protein CASSNSGTGGGNEQFF.